The present T cell receptor (beta chain) was sequenced within a study of OX40 agonist ivuxolimab in advanced cancers. Study in general: Ivuxolimab, which patients received intravenously every 2 weeks, was dosed at 0.01 to 10 mg/kg. Among those enrolled, mean age was 60 years (range roughly 23 to 85) and 75% to 90% were male. Study-level findings and limits: Among the least clonally expanded were partial responders at 0.1-3.0 mg/kg. Part of the nonresponder group also had normalized T-cell clonal expansion that was low.

Sequencing used immunoSEQ multiplex PCR; TCRdb keeps in-frame clones, though not all of them. The table records some 100,000 clones, 75% to 90% of them present only once. Of note for this clone: The target antigen is unknown.

V shed 0 bases and J shed 8 bases, with 7 bases lying between them. The CDR3 is 13 amino acids. Per the germline V gene, CDR1 is LGHNA and CDR2 is YNFKEQ. The input for sequencing was CD4+ or CD8+ T cells sorted from blood, taken in a trial of the OX40 agonist ivuxolimab. The chain combines TRBV4-2 with TRBJ1-4, with D maybe TRBD1 (5 bases). This receptor was obtained from an adult with an advanced solid tumor such as melanoma, head and neck, liver or kidney cancer. DNA for the CDR3: TGTGCCAGCAGCCAAGAACGGGGGGAAAAACTGTTTTTT. This encodes CASSQERGEKLFF.